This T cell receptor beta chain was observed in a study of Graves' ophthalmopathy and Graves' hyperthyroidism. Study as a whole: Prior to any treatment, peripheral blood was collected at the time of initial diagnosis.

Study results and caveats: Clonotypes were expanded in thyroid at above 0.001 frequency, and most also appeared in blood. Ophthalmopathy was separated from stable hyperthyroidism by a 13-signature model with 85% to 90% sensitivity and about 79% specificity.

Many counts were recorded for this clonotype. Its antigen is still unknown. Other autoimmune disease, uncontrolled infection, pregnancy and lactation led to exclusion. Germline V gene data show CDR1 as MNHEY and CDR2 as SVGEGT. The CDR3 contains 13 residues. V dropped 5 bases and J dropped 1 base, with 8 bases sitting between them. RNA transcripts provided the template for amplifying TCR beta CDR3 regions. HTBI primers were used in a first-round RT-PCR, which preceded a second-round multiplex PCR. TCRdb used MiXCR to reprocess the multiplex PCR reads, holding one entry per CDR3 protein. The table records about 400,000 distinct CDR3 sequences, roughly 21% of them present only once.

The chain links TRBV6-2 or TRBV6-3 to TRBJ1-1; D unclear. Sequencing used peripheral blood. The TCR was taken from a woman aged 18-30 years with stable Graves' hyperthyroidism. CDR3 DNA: TGTGCCAGCAGTCGGGAACGGAACACTGAAGCTTTCTTT. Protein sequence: CASSRERNTEAFF.